Listed here are 24 T cell receptor beta chains from one sample, sequenced in a study of cytomegalovirus exposure and HLA in healthy donors. Both 60 Vbeta primers and 13 Jbeta primers went into the PCR. TCRdb keeps only in-frame clones here, not all; method: immunoSEQ multiplex PCR. The data show about 170,000 clones, around 73% seen once. Sample: PBMCs. The receptors stem from a woman aged 18-29 years in good health and CMV-seropositive.

The chain is built from TRBV18 and TRBJ1-2; 10 bases line up with TRBD1. The CDR3 runs to 21 residues. The germline V gene has CDR1 KGHSH and CDR2 LQKENI. Trimming took 4 bases from V and 5 from J; bases not matched to a gene: 25. CDR3 region: CASSLYLTGGASDTEMYGYTF. The DNA of the CDR3 is TGTGCCAGCTCACTATACCTGACAGGGGGCGCGTCCGATACAGAAATGTATGGCTACACCTTC.

The V and J genes are TRBV6-5 and TRBJ1-5; the D gene is possibly TRBD1 (5 bases). The CDR3 consists of 14 residues. Germline V gives CDR1 MNHEY, CDR2 SVGAGI. V was cut by 1 base and J by 9 bases, with 13 bases left in between. The CDR3 DNA reads TGTGCCAGCAGTTACTGGGGGGGGGACGGGCCCCAGCATTTT. Translated, it gives CASSYWGGDGPQHF.

About this clone itself: The sample carries other DNA sequences with the same CDR3. J is TRBJ2-5 and V is TRBV5-1; TRBD1 agrees at 11 bases. V was pared by 0 bases and J by 4 bases, with 2 bases of the junction left unmatched. The CDR3 contains 15 residues. Looked up from germline, CDR1 is SGHRS and CDR2 is YFSETQ. CDR3 protein: CASSLGTGGGETQYF. As DNA, the CDR3 is TGCGCCAGCAGCTTGGGGACAGGGGGCGGAGAGACCCAGTACTTC.

The chain is built from TRBV7-9 and TRBJ2-5, with a possible D match to TRBD1 (5 bases). The CDR3 extends over 13 amino acids. The germline gives CDR1 SEHNR, CDR2 FQNEAQ (reference sequence). Trimming pared 7 bases from V and 2 bases from J, leaving 11 bases between. The CDR3 loop reads CASIDSEQETQYF. CDR3 bases: TGTGCCAGCATCGACAGTGAACAAGAGACCCAGTACTTC.

This clone came up once. The chain carries TRBV5-1 and TRBJ2-2; 9 nucleotides line up with TRBD1. Germline CDR1 SGHRS, CDR2 YFSETQ. V trimming: 2 bases; J trimming: 4 bases; junction bases outside the gene matches: 0. This CDR3 is built from 14 residues. Written as DNA, the CDR3 is TGCGCCAGCAGCTTACAGGGGGCCACCGGGGAGCTGTTTTTT. Protein product: CASSLQGATGELFF.

This sequence joins TRBV5-4 and TRBJ1-2; D may be TRBD1 (5 bases). V lost 4 bases, J lost 7 bases, and 14 bases lay in between. Germline V gene lookup returns CDR1 SGHNT and CDR2 YYREEE (reference sequence). The CDR3 runs to 13 residues. This CDR3 reads CASSAGLTGGYTF. The CDR3 nucleotides read TGTGCCAGCAGCGCGGGGCTGACTGGTGGCTACACCTTC.

The CDR3 sequence is CASSGTGGRDEQYF. Written as DNA, the CDR3 is TGTGCCAGCAGTGGGACAGGGGGAAGGGACGAGCAGTACTTC. J is TRBJ2-7 and V is TRBV9; the match to TRBD1 covers 11 bases. The germline V gene encodes CDR1 SGDLS and CDR2 YYNGEE. V lost 5 bases to trimming and J lost 5 bases; unmatched junction nucleotides: 6. The CDR3 is 14 residues long.

J is TRBJ1-1 and V is TRBV7-9, with a possible D match to TRBD1 (6 bases). CDR1 and CDR2 (germline): SEHNR, FQNEAQ (reference sequence). Trimming removed 5 bases from V and 1 base from J, with 17 bases in between. This CDR3 is 16 amino acids long. CDR3 amino acids: CASSRQAQSPNTEAFF. CDR3 sequence (DNA): TGTGCCAGCAGCCGACAGGCGCAATCTCCGAACACTGAAGCTTTCTTT.

The chain combines TRBV5-6 with TRBJ1-2, with 9 bases fitting TRBD1. Germline-derived CDR1 and CDR2 are SGHDT and YYEEEE. This CDR3 spans 14 amino acids. Trimming at V came to 0 bases and at J to 7 bases, leaving 4 bases not matched to a gene. The CDR3 DNA sequence: TGTGCCAGCAGCTTGGATTTGGACAGGGGTGGCTACACCTTC. Translation gives CASSLDLDRGGYTF.

The V and J genes are TRBV15 and TRBJ2-3; D is ambiguous. The V end lost 0 bases, the J end lost 9 bases, and 10 bases lay between the germline ends. Germline values: CDR1 LNHNV, CDR2 YYDKDF (reference sequence). The CDR3 is made up of 13 amino acids. The CDR3 is CATSRDPATTQYF. The CDR3 DNA sequence: TGTGCCACCAGCAGAGATCCCGCTACGACGCAGTATTTT.

This clone was observed a few times. This sequence joins TRBV9 and TRBJ2-5; tentatively, D is TRBD2 (5 bases). V was cut by 4 bases and J by 1 base, with 11 bases left in between. Per the germline V gene, CDR1 is SGDLS and CDR2 is YYNGEE. CDR3 size: 14 residues. CDR3 sequence: CASSSLRGQETQYF. CDR3 in DNA: TGTGCCAGCAGCTCCCTACGGGGCCAAGAGACCCAGTACTTC.

The chain employs TRBV7-2 and TRBJ1-4, with D perhaps matching TRBD1 (6 bases). The CDR3 is 16 residues long. Deletions cut 1 base from V and 5 bases from J, with 14 bases between. CDR1 and CDR2 (germline): SGHTA, FQGNSA. CDR3 nucleotide sequence: TGTGCCAGCAGCTTAGGAGGCCGGACAGCAAATGAAAAACTGTTTTTT. Its protein is CASSLGGRTANEKLFF.

The V call is TRBV6-5, the J call TRBJ2-3; TRBD2 matches 7 bases. The CDR3 runs 13 residues. The V segment lost 5 bases and the J segment 2 bases; nucleotides outside the gene matches: 1. Germline V gene lookup returns CDR1 MNHEY and CDR2 SVGAGI. CDR3 protein: CASSRDYTDTQYF. In DNA form, the CDR3 reads TGTGCCAGCAGTCGGGACTACACAGATACGCAGTATTTT.

This clone has a handful of counts. The chain combines TRBV7-9 with TRBJ1-1; 8 nucleotides align to TRBD1. Germline CDR1 reads SEHNR; CDR2 reads FQNEAQ (reference sequence). With 4 bases clipped from V and 3 bases from J, the junction kept 7 bases outside the gene matches. The CDR3 totals 15 residues. CDR3: CASSSSGQGYTEAFF. The CDR3, as DNA: TGTGCCAGCAGCTCATCAGGACAGGGTTACACTGAAGCTTTCTTT.

The rearrangement joins TRBV5-1 to TRBJ2-2; weak D call: TRBD1 (6 bases). Germline V gene sequence: CDR1 SGHRS, CDR2 YFSETQ. This CDR3 contains 14 residues. Trimming left V 6 bases short and J 0 bases short, with 9 bases between. The CDR3 here is CASKQGSNTGELFF. CDR3 DNA: TGCGCCAGCAAACAGGGCTCGAACACCGGGGAGCTGTTTTTT.

The rearrangement joins TRBV6-5 to TRBJ2-3; D is uncertain. The V gene's germline CDR1 is MNHEY and CDR2 SVGAGI. The germline V and J ends were trimmed by 6 bases and 8 bases, with 12 bases remaining between them. This CDR3 has 12 residues. Here the CDR3 DNA reads TGTGCCAGCAGCCGAAGTGTGGCTACGCAGTATTTT. Translation: CASSRSVATQYF.

This sequence joins TRBV5-6 and TRBJ1-5, with D tentatively TRBD1 (5 bases). This CDR3 comprises 14 residues. The germline V gene has CDR1 SGHDT and CDR2 YYEEEE. V was cut by 4 bases and J by 5 bases, with 13 bases left in between. The CDR3 DNA is TGTGCCAGCAGCCTACAGGCTCAGGATCAGCCCCAGCATTTT. The encoded protein is CASSLQAQDQPQHF.

CDR3 nucleotide sequence: TGTGCCAGTAGCCGGGGGGCCCCCTACAATGAGCAGTTCTTC. The encoded protein is CASSRGAPYNEQFF. This rearrangement joins TRBV19 to TRBJ2-1, with D possibly being TRBD2 (7 bases). The ends were cut back, 6 bases at V and 2 bases at J, with 11 bases in the middle. The CDR3 loop spans 14 amino acids. Germline V gives CDR1 LNHDA, CDR2 SQIVND (reference sequence).

CDR3 sequence reads: CASSKEGGSRFWKLFF. CDR3 nucleotide sequence: TGTGCCAGCAGCAAAGAGGGAGGGTCTAGGTTTTGGAAACTGTTTTTT. The chain carries TRBV21-1 and TRBJ1-4. TRBV21-1 is an annotated pseudogene. The CDR3 is 16 amino acids.

The gene calls are TRBV5-1 and TRBJ2-3; no clear D gene. The CDR3 is 15 amino acids. V shed 0 bases and J shed 1 base, with 9 bases lying between them. CDR1 SGHRS and CDR2 YFSETQ come from the germline V gene. The CDR3 sequence: CASSLAGLRTDTQYF. The DNA of the CDR3 is TGCGCCAGCAGCTTGGCCGGGTTGCGCACAGATACGCAGTATTTT.

The chain employs TRBV30 and TRBJ2-5; the match to TRBD2 covers 7 bases. Germline V gene data show CDR1 as GTSNPN and CDR2 as SVGIG (reference sequence). This CDR3 spans 15 amino acids. Losses at the gene ends were 6 bases for V and 4 bases for J; bases not matched to a gene: 14. This CDR3 is CACSAGDYKGETQYF. For the CDR3, the DNA is TGTGCCTGCTCCGCCGGGGACTACAAGGGAGAGACCCAGTACTTC.

The chain uses TRBV5-1 and TRBJ2-7; D is perhaps TRBD2 (6 bases). Trimming took 2 bases from V and 0 from J, leaving 15 bases between them. Looked up from germline, CDR1 is SGHRS and CDR2 is YFSETQ. This CDR3 has 16 residues. CDR3 amino acids: CASSLSRAGGSYEQYF. For the CDR3, the DNA is TGCGCCAGCAGCTTATCCCGGGCCGGGGGCTCCTACGAGCAGTACTTC. Combining the CDR3 with reference TRBV5-1 and TRBJ2-7 gives the whole variable domain KAGVTQTPRYLIKTRGQQVTLSCSPISGHRSVSWYQQTPGQGLQFLFEYFSETQRNKGNFPGRFSGRQFSNSRSEMNVSTLELGDSALYLCASSLSRAGGSYEQYFGPGTRLTVT.

The chain couples TRBV4-1 to TRBJ1-5; 7 nucleotides match TRBD1. The trim removed 4 bases at V and 6 bases at J, leaving 9 bases unmatched. Germline V gene sequence: CDR1 MGHRA, CDR2 YSYEKL. The CDR3 covers 15 residues. CDR3 nucleotide sequence: TGCGCCAGCAGCCCCCAAGTAGGGGGCGGTCAGCCCCAGCATTTT. Amino acids: CASSPQVGGGQPQHF.

This clone has just one count. The chain joins TRBV9 to TRBJ2-1, with TRBD1 matching over 7 bases. CDR1 is SGDLS and CDR2 is YYNGEE in the germline V gene. This CDR3 is built from 14 residues. The junction had 5 bases not matched to a gene; V was cut back by 0 bases and J by 8 bases. Written as DNA, the CDR3 is TGTGCCAGCAGCGTAGGCCCTACAGGGGATGAGCAGTTCTTC. This gives the protein CASSVGPTGDEQFF.